These 26 T cell receptor beta chains were all obtained from the same sample, sequenced in a study of shared T cell receptors in the human thymus. Clones were read by immunoSEQ multiplex PCR, and TCRdb kept only the in-frame ones, dropping some. The data show about 660,000 clones, around nine tenths seen once. These same data were also listed under a study on human thymus T cells.

The sequenced material came from thymocytes. These receptors originate from a boy under two years old with a congenital heart defect.

J is TRBJ2-7 and V is TRBV4-1; 8 nucleotides agree with TRBD1. The CDR3 spans 16 residues. Trimming at V came to 3 bases and at J to 3 bases, leaving 10 bases not matched to a gene. The germline V gene has CDR1 MGHRA and CDR2 YSYEKL. The CDR3 nucleotides read TGCGCCAGCAGCCAGGGGAGGACAGGGCGGAACTACGAGCAGTACTTC. Encoded protein: CASSQGRTGRNYEQYF.

This rearrangement joins TRBV28 to TRBJ1-1, with D perhaps matching TRBD1 (6 bases). V was cut by 6 bases and J by 1 base, with 15 bases left in between. Germline V lookup: CDR1 MDHEN, CDR2 SYDVKM. This CDR3 has 15 amino acids. The CDR3 loop reads CASRQQGEGNTEAFF. The CDR3 nucleotides read TGTGCCAGCAGGCAACAGGGTGAAGGGAACACTGAAGCTTTCTTT.

The chain uses TRBV27 and TRBJ1-5, with D uncertain. The V and J ends lost 5 bases and 5 bases respectively, with 22 bases between them. The germline CDR1 and CDR2 sequences are MNHEY and SMNVEV (reference sequence). This CDR3 contains 17 residues. This CDR3 reads CASSPHGRGLADQPQHF. The CDR3 DNA follows: TGTGCCAGCAGTCCCCACGGTCGAGGCCTGGCAGATCAGCCCCAGCATTTT.

The V gene is TRBV14, the J gene TRBJ2-7, with D possibly matching TRBD2 (6 bases). The germline V and J ends were trimmed by 0 bases and 5 bases, with 17 bases remaining between them. Per germline, CDR1 SGHDN and CDR2 FVKESK. The CDR3 covers 16 residues. The CDR3, as DNA: TGTGCCAGCAGCCAAGAAGAGTGGGGGGTTGCTGACGAGCAGTACTTC. Translating it yields CASSQEEWGVADEQYF.

This clone was detected a few times. The chain carries TRBV6-6 and TRBJ2-7, with unresolved D. V lost 4 bases, J lost 3 bases, and 7 bases lay in between. Germline loops: CDR1 MNHNY, CDR2 SVGAGI (reference sequence). The CDR3 is 12 residues long. CDR3 sequence reads: CASSSIFYEQYF. The CDR3 coding sequence is TGTGCCAGCAGTTCTATTTTCTACGAGCAGTACTTC.

This chain links TRBV7-2 with TRBJ2-2; D is undetermined. The CDR3 covers 16 residues. V shed 0 bases and J shed 5 bases, with 13 bases lying between them. Looked up from germline, CDR1 is SGHTA and CDR2 is FQGNSA. In nucleotides, the CDR3 is TGTGCCAGCAGCTTAGCGTGGAGTGGCGTTACCGGGGAGCTGTTTTTT. Translated, it gives CASSLAWSGVTGELFF.

The rearrangement joins TRBV7-9 to TRBJ2-3, with 7 nucleotides matching TRBD1. The junction had 10 bases not matched to a gene; V was cut back by 3 bases and J by 4 bases. CDR3 length: 16 amino acids. The germline gives CDR1 SEHNR, CDR2 FQNEAQ (reference sequence). The CDR3: CASSFPDREVADTQYF. DNA for the CDR3: TGTGCCAGCAGCTTTCCAGACAGGGAAGTGGCAGATACGCAGTATTTT.

V and J are TRBV6-1 and TRBJ1-1, with D possibly TRBD1 on 6 matching bases. CDR1 MNHNS and CDR2 SASEGT come from the germline V gene. The CDR3 length is 18 residues. Trimming shortened V by 1 base and J by 1 base, and 19 bases separated the two germline ends. DNA for the CDR3: TGTGCCAGCAGTGAAGTAGGCGCAGGGGAAAGTGCGAACACTGAAGCTTTCTTT. It encodes CASSEVGAGESANTEAFF.

This chain connects TRBV11-2 to TRBJ2-3, with 7 bases matching TRBD2. CDR1 SGHAT and CDR2 FQNNGV come from the germline V gene. This CDR3 contains 18 residues. V gave up 4 bases and J gave up 5 bases; unmatched junction bases: 18. In DNA form, the CDR3 reads TGTGCCAGCAGCTCCCTGGGTGGGACTCCCGGGAGGAGAGATACGCAGTATTTT. Translating it yields CASSSLGGTPGRRDTQYF. Complete variable domain (other parts from reference TRBV11-2 and TRBJ2-3): EAGVAQSPRYKIIEKRQSVAFWCNPISGHATLYWYQQILGQGPKLLIQFQNNGVVDDSQLPKDRFSAERLKGVDSTLKIQPAKLEDSAVYLCASSSLGGTPGRRDTQYFGPGTRLTVL.

This rearrangement joins TRBV2 to TRBJ1-2; no firm D call. The V gene lost 5 bases and the J gene lost 5 bases, with 9 bases spanning the gap. This CDR3 comprises 12 residues. The germline V gene encodes CDR1 SNHLY and CDR2 FYNNEI. The CDR3 sequence: CASSPLLYGYTF. For the CDR3, the DNA is TGTGCCAGCAGTCCTCTTTTGTATGGCTACACCTTC.

J is TRBJ1-5 and V is TRBV7-2; maybe TRBD1 (6 bases). CDR3 length equals 14 residues. Germline CDR1 SGHTA, CDR2 FQGNSA. The V and J ends lost 6 bases and 5 bases respectively, with 14 bases between them. The CDR3 DNA reads TGTGCCAGCAGTAATACAGGGTGGGATCAGCCCCAGCATTTT. Amino acids: CASSNTGWDQPQHF.

In this sample, this clone turned up once. The chain combines TRBV27 with TRBJ1-5; D possibly corresponds to TRBD1 (5 bases). Per the germline V gene, CDR1 is MNHEY and CDR2 is SMNVEV (reference sequence). Trimming stripped 3 bases from V and 7 bases from J, with 13 bases between. The CDR3 runs 14 residues. The CDR3 sequence: CASSLQGGRQPQHF. The CDR3 nucleotides read TGTGCCAGCAGTTTGCAGGGTGGGCGGCAGCCCCAGCATTTT.

This chain joins TRBV19 and TRBJ2-2; TRBD1 might be the D (5 bases). V was trimmed by 3 bases and J by 3 bases, leaving 17 bases between them. The CDR3 loop spans 17 amino acids. Germline V gene sequence: CDR1 LNHDA, CDR2 SQIVND (reference sequence). DNA for the CDR3: TGTGCCAGTAGTATTTTCGACACAGGTGGGGACACCGGGGAGCTGTTTTTT. This sequence encodes CASSIFDTGGDTGELFF.

The chain uses TRBV6-1 and TRBJ2-7, with D maybe TRBD2 (6 bases). V was shortened by 5 bases and J by 2 bases, with 16 bases between the two germline ends. The length of the CDR3 is 15 residues. Germline V gene sequence: CDR1 MNHNS, CDR2 SASEGT. The CDR3 loop is CASSPRVWRAYEQYF. CDR3 DNA sequence: TGTGCCAGCAGTCCACGGGTGTGGAGGGCCTACGAGCAGTACTTC.

The chain employs TRBV30 and TRBJ2-3; 9 nucleotides align to TRBD2. Trimming at V came to 7 bases and at J to 7 bases, leaving 12 bases not matched to a gene. Per germline, CDR1 GTSNPN and CDR2 SVGIG (reference sequence). This CDR3 spans 14 amino acids. DNA for the CDR3: TGTGCCTCCCTTTGGCGGGAGGGCGGGAATACGCAGTATTTT. This sequence encodes CASLWREGGNTQYF.

This chain uses TRBV19 with TRBJ2-1, with 10 bases that match TRBD2. With 4 bases clipped from V and 15 bases from J, the junction kept 15 bases outside the gene matches. CDR3 size: 15 residues. Looked up from germline, CDR1 is LNHDA and CDR2 is SQIVND (reference sequence). CDR3 region: CASSRNSASGRVWFF. Written as DNA, the CDR3 is TGTGCCAGTAGTAGGAACTCGGCTAGCGGGAGAGTATGGTTCTTC.

The chain links TRBV11-3 to TRBJ2-1; 13 bases agree with TRBD2. CDR3 length: 18 amino acids. Trimming took 2 bases from V and 9 from J; bases not matched to a gene: 13. The V gene's germline CDR1 is SGHNT and CDR2 YENEEA. The CDR3 loop is CASSLTLLAGGPHCEQFF. The CDR3 DNA sequence: TGTGCCAGCAGCTTAACTCTACTAGCGGGAGGGCCTCACTGTGAGCAGTTCTTC. The full variable domain, its missing parts supplied by reference TRBV11-3 and TRBJ2-1, is EAGVVQSPRYKIIEKKQPVAFWCNPISGHNTLYWYLQNLGQGPELLIRYENEEAVDDSQLPKDRFSAERLKGVDSTLKIQPAELGDSAVYLCASSLTLLAGGPHCEQFFGPGTRLTVL.

This chain links TRBV9 with TRBJ2-1; D remains unclear. The CDR3 totals 15 residues. Trimming took off 0 bases at V and 6 bases at J, with 13 bases between the two ends. Germline CDR1 reads SGDLS; CDR2 reads YYNGEE. CDR3 in DNA: TGTGCCAGCAGCGTAGATTTTAATCGAGGCAATGAGCAGTTCTTC. It codes for CASSVDFNRGNEQFF.

The CDR3 region is CASTQQGVEDTQYF. Here the CDR3 DNA reads TGTGCCAGCACCCAACAGGGCGTCGAAGATACGCAGTATTTT. This chain joins TRBV28 and TRBJ2-3, with D perhaps matching TRBD1 (6 bases). The CDR3 length is 14 residues. From germline, CDR1 is MDHEN and CDR2 SYDVKM. Trimming shortened V by 7 bases and J by 5 bases, and 16 bases separated the two germline ends.

This clone has just one count. V is TRBV27 and J is TRBJ2-1; tentatively, D is TRBD1 (5 bases). Germline values: CDR1 MNHEY, CDR2 SMNVEV (reference sequence). Trimming left V 5 bases short and J 0 bases short, with 20 bases between. The CDR3 contains 18 residues. CDR3 nucleotide sequence: TGTGCCAGCAGTACTCCGCGCTACAGGCCCAGCTCCTACAATGAGCAGTTCTTC. Its translation is CASSTPRYRPSSYNEQFF.

The chain couples TRBV27 to TRBJ1-1; TRBD1 might be the D (5 bases). Trimming cost V 5 bases and J 2 bases, with 15 bases left between them. Germline CDR1 and CDR2: MNHEY and SMNVEV (reference sequence). The CDR3 sequence is 15 residues long. The CDR3 DNA reads TGTGCCAGCAGTCCCCTGAAGGGGCGCAACACTGAAGCTTTCTTT. Translating gives CASSPLKGRNTEAFF.

Written as DNA, the CDR3 is TGTGCCTGGGGGGCTAGCGGGAGGGCCGGGCGAGATACGCAGTATTTT. Translated: CAWGASGRAGRDTQYF. The rearrangement joins TRBV30 to TRBJ2-3; the match to TRBD2 covers 12 bases. The CDR3 runs to 16 residues. V lost 5 bases, J lost 5 bases, and 11 bases stayed unmatched. Germline V gives CDR1 GTSNPN, CDR2 SVGIG (reference sequence).

This sequence joins TRBV18 and TRBJ2-1; 9 bases agree with TRBD1. CDR1 is KGHSH, CDR2 LQKENI, per germline. This CDR3 comprises 15 residues. Trimming at V came to 1 base and at J to 2 bases, leaving 0 bases not matched to a gene. The chain's CDR3 is CASSPRTGAYNEQFF. The CDR3 DNA is TGTGCCAGCTCACCACGGACAGGGGCCTACAATGAGCAGTTCTTC.

The chain is built from TRBV5-4 and TRBJ1-2; 8 nucleotides agree with TRBD1. The V and J ends lost 1 base and 4 bases, in that order; junction bases with no gene match: 6. The CDR3 length is 15 residues. Per germline, CDR1 SGHNT and CDR2 YYREEE (reference sequence). CDR3 coding DNA: TGTGCCAGCAGCTTGCAGGGGGCGCCAGGCTATGGCTACACCTTC. It is translated as CASSLQGAPGYGYTF.

V and J are TRBV10-3 and TRBJ2-7; 7 nucleotides align to TRBD2. This CDR3 spans 20 amino acids. J gave up 5 bases and V 6 bases, and 28 bases lay outside the gene matches. Per germline, CDR1 ENHRY and CDR2 SYGVKD. This CDR3 is CAISRDGPGRTSEVPNEQYF. In nucleotides, the CDR3 is TGTGCCATCAGCCGGGACGGGCCGGGTCGGACTAGTGAGGTCCCGAACGAGCAGTACTTC.

The genes are TRBV28 and TRBJ1-4, with 8 bases aligning to TRBD1. CDR3 length: 16 residues. The germline V gene encodes CDR1 MDHEN and CDR2 SYDVKM. Germline trimming cut 4 bases from V and 10 bases from J; bases unmatched to any gene: 14. The CDR3 bases are TGTGCCAGCAGTTATCGACAGGGGCCCATGGTTGGAAAACTGTTTTTT. Encoded protein: CASSYRQGPMVGKLFF.